The clone carrying this TCR beta chain was counted only a few times. The sample is drawn from a study of T cells after yellow fever vaccination. Germline lookup yields CDR1 SGHTA and CDR2 FQGNSA. Trimming shortened V by 2 bases and J by 2 bases, and 23 bases separated the two germline ends. The CDR3 covers 19 residues. In making TCR cDNA, 5'RACE template switching added a universal primer site and UMIs to it. TCRdb re-called the 5' RACE reads with MiXCR, one entry per CDR3 protein. The table includes hundreds of thousands of distinct CDR3 sequences, roughly 4% detected once. The clonotype comes from a man younger than 35 who received the YFV17D yellow fever vaccine. This sequence joins TRBV7-2 and TRBJ2-3; TRBD1 or TRBD2 may be the D gene (5 bases each). The source material was PBMCs, sampled on the day of the yellow fever booster vaccination. CDR3 bases: TGTGCCAGCAGCTTATTTCGTAGTTGGGTTCTGGGGGACACAGATACGCAGTATTTT. Protein sequence: CASSLFRSWVLGDTDTQYF.